The following is a T cell receptor (beta chain) sequence with its context. This sample is part of a study of T cell responses to AZD1222 COVID-19 vaccine. V was shortened by 0 bases and J by 1 base, with 9 bases between the two germline ends. Germline V lookup: CDR1 MGHDK, CDR2 SYGVNS. This CDR3 region has 15 residues. The protocol was immunoSEQ multiplex PCR, while the TCRdb copy is restricted to in-frame clones and leaves out a portion. The profile shows about 210,000 clones, roughly 94% of them singletons. The sample was peripheral blood, taken 28 days after the second dose of the MenACWY control vaccine. The source of this sequence is an adult who received the MenACWY meningococcal vaccine as a control. The rearrangement joins TRBV25-1 to TRBJ1-1, with D possibly being TRBD1 (5 bases). The CDR3 loop reads CASSEYTDKNTEAFF. CDR3 bases: TGTGCCAGCAGTGAATATACGGACAAGAACACTGAAGCTTTCTTT.